This T cell receptor (beta chain) was obtained from a study of blood T cell repertoires in COVID-19. In the study overall: From the United States, Italy and Spain came samples of acute and convalescent COVID-19. Sources were T cells, B-cell-depleted T cells, or PBMCs; the material itself was cDNA or gDNA.

Clones were sequenced by immunoSEQ multiplex PCR, and TCRdb holds only the in-frame ones, with some missing. The data hold roughly 15,000 clones, with about 90% observed a single time. V was pared by 5 bases and J by 2 bases, with 14 bases between. CDR3 length equals 15 residues. Looked up from germline, CDR1 is KGHSH and CDR2 is LQKENI. The receptor comes from a man aged 50 to 60 with active COVID-19. V and J are TRBV18 and TRBJ2-3; a possible D gene is TRBD1 (5 bases). The sequencing sample was made of peripheral blood. The DNA of the CDR3 is TGTGCCAGCTCAAAGATATCAGGGTACACAGATACGCAGTATTTT. This gives the protein CASSKISGYTDTQYF.